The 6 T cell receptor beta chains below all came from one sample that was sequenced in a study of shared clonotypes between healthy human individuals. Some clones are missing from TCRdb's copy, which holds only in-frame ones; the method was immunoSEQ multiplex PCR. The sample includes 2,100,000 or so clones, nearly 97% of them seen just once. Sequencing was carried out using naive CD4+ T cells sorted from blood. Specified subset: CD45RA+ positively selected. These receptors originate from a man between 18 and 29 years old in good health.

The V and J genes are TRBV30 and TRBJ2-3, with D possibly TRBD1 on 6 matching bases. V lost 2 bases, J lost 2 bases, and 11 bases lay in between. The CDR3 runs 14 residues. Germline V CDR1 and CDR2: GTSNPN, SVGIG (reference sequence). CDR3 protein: CAWSRTVFTDTQYF. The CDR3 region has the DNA TGTGCCTGGAGTCGGACAGTTTTCACAGATACGCAGTATTTT.

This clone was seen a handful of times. In DNA, the CDR3 is TGTGCCAGCAGCTTGGCGGGAAAGGGGCCCTACGAGCAGTACTTC. This sequence encodes CASSLAGKGPYEQYF. V is TRBV5-6 and J is TRBJ2-7, with D possibly called TRBD1 or TRBD2 (5 bases each). Between the trimmed V and J ends, which lost 0 bases and 2 bases, there was a span of 12 bases. This CDR3 comprises 15 residues. Germline CDR1 reads SGHDT; CDR2 reads YYEEEE. The full variable domain, completed using reference TRBV5-6 and TRBJ2-7, is DAGVTQSPTHLIKTRGQQVTLRCSPKSGHDTVSWYQQALGQGPQFIFQYYEEEERQRGNFPDRFSGHQFPNYSSELNVNALLLGDSALYLCASSLAGKGPYEQYFGPGTRLTVT.

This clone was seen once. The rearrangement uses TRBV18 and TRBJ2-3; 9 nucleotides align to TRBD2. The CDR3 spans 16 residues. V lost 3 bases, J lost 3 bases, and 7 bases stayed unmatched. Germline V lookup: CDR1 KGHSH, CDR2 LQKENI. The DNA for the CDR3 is TGTGCCAGCTCACCCTTACCCGGACTAGCGACAGATACGCAGTATTTT. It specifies CASSPLPGLATDTQYF.

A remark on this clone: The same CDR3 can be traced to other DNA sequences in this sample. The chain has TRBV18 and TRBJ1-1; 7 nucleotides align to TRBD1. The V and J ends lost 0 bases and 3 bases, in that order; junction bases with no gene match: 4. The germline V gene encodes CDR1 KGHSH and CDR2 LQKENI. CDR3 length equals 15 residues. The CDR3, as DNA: TGTGCCAGCTCACCACCGGGGCAGGGGGACACTGAAGCTTTCTTT. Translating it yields CASSPPGQGDTEAFF.

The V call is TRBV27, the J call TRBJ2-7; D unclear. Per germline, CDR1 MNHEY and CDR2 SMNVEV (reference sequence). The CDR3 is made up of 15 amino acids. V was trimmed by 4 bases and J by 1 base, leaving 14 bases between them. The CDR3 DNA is TGTGCCAGCAGTTCCAACAGAGTAGGGTCCTACGAGCAGTACTTC. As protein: CASSSNRVGSYEQYF.

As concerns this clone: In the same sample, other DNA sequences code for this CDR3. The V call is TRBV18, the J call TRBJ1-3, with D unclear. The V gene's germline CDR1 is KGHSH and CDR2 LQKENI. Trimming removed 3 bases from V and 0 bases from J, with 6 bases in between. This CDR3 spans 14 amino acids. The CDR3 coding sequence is TGTGCCAGCTCACCGGCAGGCTCTGGAAACACCATATATTTT. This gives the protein CASSPAGSGNTIYF.